This T cell receptor (beta chain) appears in the sequencing data of a study of beta chain features in type 1 diabetes (dated by TCRdb to 2017 to 2018). Some background on the complete study: Mean age, gender distribution, total cell number and subset yield were not different between patients and healthy donors. A total of some 100,000,000 sorted cells were examined across all samples, and a strong correlation was observed between cell number per subset and RNA yield. In the study, recently diagnosed type 1 diabetes patients and matched healthy donors were compared on the TCRB repertoires of their sorted circulating CD4+ T cell subsets. Regulatory and stem cell-like memory subsets were obtained from only 8 patients and roughly 8 healthy donors, while naive and central memory subsets were obtained from all 30 or so donors. The study at large found these results: Because cDNA was sequenced instead of genomic DNA, activated cells with high expression could be over-represented, although the groups did not differ in activation or CD3 levels. Because the HLA sub-analyses included only small numbers of individuals, any influence of HLA type on TCRB rearrangement was left unresolved. The naive, central memory and regulatory TCRB repertoires appeared to resemble one another more closely among patients than among healthy donors. Shorter templates might be favored by PCR, yet because patient and control samples were amplified and corrected together, any such skew would affect both groups equally. A moderate but significant shortening of TCRB CDR3 length was observed in type 1 diabetes patients in all four CD4+ subsets. Patients with type 1 diabetes made fewer insertions and deleted more nucleotides at VDJ recombination sites, implying thymic rearrangement abnormalities.

The entire isolated RNA was reverse transcribed using the High Capacity cDNA Reverse Transcription Kit, and thus expressed TCRB transcripts were sequenced. Deep immunoSEQ sequencing was performed on naive, central memory and regulatory T cell samples, with an average of around 3.5 million total reads per sample. Sorted cells were lysed in RLT buffer, and RNA was extracted using DNase-treated RNeasy Micro or Mini kits according to cell number. To prevent cross-contamination, every cell subset was processed on its own, while patient and healthy donor samples were processed together. The immunoSEQ multiplex PCR was used to amplify TCRB sequences from cDNA, yielding 87-bp fragments that span the CDR3 region. The amplicons were sequenced using the Illumina HiSeq platform. The paper's data handling went like this. Synthetic template baselines were used to correct PCR bias computationally, reads within Hamming distance 2 were collapsed, and singletons that could not be merged were discarded. By aligning reads against IMGT, V, D and J genes, CDR3 length, and insertions or deletions at six rearrangement sites were assigned. Clonotype counts were normalized to sorted cell number within each subset before computing true diversity and Gini coefficients with the tcR R package. The overlap coefficient, calculated on TCRB nucleotide sequences, was used to measure repertoire sharing. As a proxy for the pre-selection repertoire, out-of-frame TCRB sequences from naive cells were analyzed. TCRdb re-hosts the immuneACCESS table, in-frame sequences only. Its copies lack some clones; in the studies checked, an unresolved V gene accounts for under half of them, and the cause for the rest is not known. From that table come the V and J calls and clone size; the DNA was used to work out D and trimming. Here the sample has almost 250,000 clones; around an eighth occur a single time. In total, the top ten clones hold more than 0.02% of the sample.

From the cysteine through the phenylalanine, the CDR3 covers 15 amino acids. Only the CDR3 part of the read is kept: 45 bases, read in frame from the first base. Trimming takes 2 bases from V and 4 bases from J, and the germline ends sit 14 bases apart. The CDR1 and CDR2 encoded by the germline V gene are SGHDN and FVKESK. A single peripheral blood draw of approximately 110 mL on average was collected from each donor into heparinised tubes. A BD FACSAria II and a panel including CD45RO, CCR7, CD25, CD127, CD95 and CD27 were used to sort naive, central memory, regulatory and stem cell-like memory CD4+ T cells. All sorted populations exceeded 95% purity. PBMCs were isolated right away by Lymphoprep density gradient centrifugation and were stained directly, without culture. So that batch effects would be minimized, each experiment stained and sorted samples in pairs, pairing one healthy donor with one patient.

This clone was detected a few times. Its antigen remains undetermined. The record has no base qualities; no much larger clone is one base away. The sample taken for sequencing was naive CD4+ T cells from blood. What the cell subset or site label conveys for this sample: true naive CD4+ T cells. The source of this sequence is a woman in her forties in good health. The rearrangement combines TRBV14 with TRBJ1-2; the D gene identity is not certain. The CDR3 corresponds to CASSQSNGRVYGYTF. The DNA sequence reads TGTGCCAGCAGCCAATCCAACGGGAGGGTCTATGGCTACACCTTC.